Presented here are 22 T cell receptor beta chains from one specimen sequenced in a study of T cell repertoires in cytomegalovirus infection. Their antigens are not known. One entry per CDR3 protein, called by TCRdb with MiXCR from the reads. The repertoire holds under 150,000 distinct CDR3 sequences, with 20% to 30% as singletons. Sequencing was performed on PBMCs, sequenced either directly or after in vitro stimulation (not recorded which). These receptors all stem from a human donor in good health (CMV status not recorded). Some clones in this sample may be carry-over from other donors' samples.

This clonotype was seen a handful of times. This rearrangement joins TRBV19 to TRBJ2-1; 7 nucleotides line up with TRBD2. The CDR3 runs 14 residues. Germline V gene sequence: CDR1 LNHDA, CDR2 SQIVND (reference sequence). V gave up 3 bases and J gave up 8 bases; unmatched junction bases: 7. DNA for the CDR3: TGTGCCAGTAGTATGAGACTAGCTATCCATGAGCAGTTCTTC. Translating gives CASSMRLAIHEQFF.

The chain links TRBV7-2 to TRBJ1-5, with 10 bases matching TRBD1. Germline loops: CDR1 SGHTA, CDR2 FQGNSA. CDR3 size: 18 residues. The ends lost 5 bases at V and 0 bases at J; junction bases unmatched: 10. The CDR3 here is CASSQKGQGLGSNQPQHF. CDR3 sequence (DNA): TGTGCCAGCAGCCAGAAGGGACAGGGGTTGGGTAGCAATCAGCCCCAGCATTTT. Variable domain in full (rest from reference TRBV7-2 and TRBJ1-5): GAGVSQSPSNKVTEKGKDVELRCDPISGHTALYWYRQSLGQGLEFLIYFQGNSAPDKSGLPSDRFSAERTGGSVSTLTIQRTQQEDSAVYLCASSQKGQGLGSNQPQHFGDGTRLSIL.

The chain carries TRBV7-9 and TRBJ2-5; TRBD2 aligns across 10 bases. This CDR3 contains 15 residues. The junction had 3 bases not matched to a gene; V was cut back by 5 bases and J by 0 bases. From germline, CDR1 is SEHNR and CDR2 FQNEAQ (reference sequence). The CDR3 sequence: CASSNGLADQETQYF. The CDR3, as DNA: TGTGCCAGCAGCAATGGACTAGCGGACCAAGAGACCCAGTACTTC.

The CDR3 coding sequence is TGCAGTGCTTACTTCACAGGGGACAATTCACCCCTCCACTTT. Its translation is CSAYFTGDNSPLHF. The V gene is TRBV20-1, the J gene TRBJ1-6; 7 bases match TRBD1. The V gene's germline CDR1 is DFQATT and CDR2 SNEGSKA (reference sequence). V trimming: 5 bases; J trimming: 7 bases; junction bases outside the gene matches: 8. The CDR3 consists of 14 residues.

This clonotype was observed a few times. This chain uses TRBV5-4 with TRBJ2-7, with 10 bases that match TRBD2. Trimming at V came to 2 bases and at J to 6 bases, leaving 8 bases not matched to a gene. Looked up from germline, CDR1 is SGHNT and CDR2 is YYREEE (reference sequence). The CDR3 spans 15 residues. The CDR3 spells CASSFGGLAKGEQYV. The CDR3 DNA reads TGTGCCAGCAGCTTCGGGGGACTAGCGAAAGGCGAGCAGTACGTC.

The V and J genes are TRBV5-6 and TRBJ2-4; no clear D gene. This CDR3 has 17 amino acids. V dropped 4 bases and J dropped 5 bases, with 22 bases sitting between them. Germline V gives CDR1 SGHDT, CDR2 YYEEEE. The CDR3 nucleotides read TGTGCCAGCAGCCGGTTGACTGCCCTCCTCGGGCAAAACATTCAGTACTTC. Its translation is CASSRLTALLGQNIQYF.

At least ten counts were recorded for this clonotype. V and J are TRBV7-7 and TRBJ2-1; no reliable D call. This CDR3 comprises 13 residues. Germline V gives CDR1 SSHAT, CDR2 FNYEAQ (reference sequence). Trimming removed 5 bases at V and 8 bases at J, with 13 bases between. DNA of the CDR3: TGTGCCAGCAGCCCACACCTGGACCATGAGCAGTTCTTC. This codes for CASSPHLDHEQFF.

In nucleotides, the CDR3 is TGTGCCAGCAGCTTAGGGACAGTGGGCGAGCAGTACGTC. This codes for CASSLGTVGEQYV. The chain couples TRBV11-3 to TRBJ2-7, with TRBD1 as a possible D gene (6 bases). Deletions cut 1 base from V and 6 bases from J, with 10 bases between. The CDR3 extends over 13 amino acids. Per the germline V gene, CDR1 is SGHNT and CDR2 is YENEEA.

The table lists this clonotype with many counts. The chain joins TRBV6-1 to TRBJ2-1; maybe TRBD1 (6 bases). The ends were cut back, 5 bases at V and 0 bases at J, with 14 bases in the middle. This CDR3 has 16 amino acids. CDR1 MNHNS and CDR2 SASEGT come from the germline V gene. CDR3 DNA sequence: TGTGCCAGCAGTCTTACCGGGACAACCTCCTACAATGAGCAGTTCTTC. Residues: CASSLTGTTSYNEQFF.

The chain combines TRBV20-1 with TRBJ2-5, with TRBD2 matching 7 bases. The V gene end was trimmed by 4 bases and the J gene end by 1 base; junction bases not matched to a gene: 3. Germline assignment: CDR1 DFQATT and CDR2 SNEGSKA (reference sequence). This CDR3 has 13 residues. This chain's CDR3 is CSAIGLVQETQYF. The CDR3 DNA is TGCAGTGCTATCGGACTAGTCCAAGAGACCCAGTACTTC.

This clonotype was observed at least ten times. DNA of the CDR3: TGTGCCAGCAGTTTGGGACTCCGTTCCACAGATACGCAGTATTTT. The encoded protein is CASSLGLRSTDTQYF. The rearrangement links TRBV12-3 or TRBV12-4 to TRBJ2-3; D might be TRBD2 (6 bases). The V end was cut by 3 bases, the J end by 2 bases, with 12 bases between. The CDR3 is 15 amino acids.

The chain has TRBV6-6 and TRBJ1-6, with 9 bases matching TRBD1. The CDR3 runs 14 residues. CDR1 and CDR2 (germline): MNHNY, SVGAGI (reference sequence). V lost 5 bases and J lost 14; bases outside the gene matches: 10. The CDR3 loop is CASSRDRVGATLHF. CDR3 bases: TGTGCCAGCAGTCGGGACAGGGTGGGTGCCACCCTCCACTTT.

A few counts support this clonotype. CDR3 nucleotides: TGTGCCAGCGTAGCGGAAAGCTCCTACAATGAGCAGTTCTTC. It translates to CASVAESSYNEQFF. J is TRBJ2-1 and V is TRBV2; possibly TRBD2 for D (6 bases). The CDR3 length is 14 residues. The V end lost 8 bases, the J end lost 0 bases, and 11 bases lay between the germline ends. The germline V gene has CDR1 SNHLY and CDR2 FYNNEI.

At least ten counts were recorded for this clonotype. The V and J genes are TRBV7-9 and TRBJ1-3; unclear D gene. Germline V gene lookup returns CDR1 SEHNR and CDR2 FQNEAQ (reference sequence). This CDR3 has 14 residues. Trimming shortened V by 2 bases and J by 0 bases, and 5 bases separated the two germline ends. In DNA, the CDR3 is TGTGCCAGCAGCTTAAGGAGCTCTGGAAACACCATATATTTT. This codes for CASSLRSSGNTIYF.

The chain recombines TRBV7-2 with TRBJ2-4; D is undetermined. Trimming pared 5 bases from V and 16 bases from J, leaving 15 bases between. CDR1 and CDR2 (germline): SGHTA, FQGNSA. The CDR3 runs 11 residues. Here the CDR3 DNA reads TGTGCCAGCAGCCCTGACACGGACGTTTACTTC. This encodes CASSPDTDVYF.

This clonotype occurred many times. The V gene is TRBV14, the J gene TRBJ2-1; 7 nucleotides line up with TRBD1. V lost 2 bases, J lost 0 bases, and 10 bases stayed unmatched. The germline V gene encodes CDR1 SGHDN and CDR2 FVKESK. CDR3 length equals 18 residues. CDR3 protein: CASSQPYRGRSSYNEQFF. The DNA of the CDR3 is TGTGCCAGCAGCCAACCTTACAGGGGTAGGAGCTCCTACAATGAGCAGTTCTTC.

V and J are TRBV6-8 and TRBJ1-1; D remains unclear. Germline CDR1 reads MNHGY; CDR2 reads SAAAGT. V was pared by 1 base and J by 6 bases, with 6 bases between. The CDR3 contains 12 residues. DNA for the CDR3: TGTGCCAGCAGTTACTTTGGGGCTGAAGCTTTCTTT. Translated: CASSYFGAEAFF.

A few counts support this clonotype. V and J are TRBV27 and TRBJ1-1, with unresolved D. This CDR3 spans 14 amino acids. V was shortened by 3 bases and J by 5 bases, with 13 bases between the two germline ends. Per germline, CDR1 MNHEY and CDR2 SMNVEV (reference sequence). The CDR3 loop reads CASSLTAIGTEAFF. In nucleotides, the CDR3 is TGTGCCAGCAGTTTGACCGCCATCGGGACTGAAGCTTTCTTT.

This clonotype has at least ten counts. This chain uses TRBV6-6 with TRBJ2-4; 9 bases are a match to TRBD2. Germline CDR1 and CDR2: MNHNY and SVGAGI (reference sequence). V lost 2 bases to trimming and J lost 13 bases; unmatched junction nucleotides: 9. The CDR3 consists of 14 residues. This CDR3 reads CASSYDSGRSPQYF. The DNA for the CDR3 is TGTGCCAGCAGTTACGATAGCGGGAGATCCCCACAGTACTTC.

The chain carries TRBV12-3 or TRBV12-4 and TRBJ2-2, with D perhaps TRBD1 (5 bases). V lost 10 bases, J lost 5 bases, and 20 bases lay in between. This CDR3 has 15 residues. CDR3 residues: CATRQGAARTGELFF. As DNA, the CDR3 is TGTGCCACGCGACAAGGGGCGGCGAGGACCGGGGAGCTGTTTTTT.

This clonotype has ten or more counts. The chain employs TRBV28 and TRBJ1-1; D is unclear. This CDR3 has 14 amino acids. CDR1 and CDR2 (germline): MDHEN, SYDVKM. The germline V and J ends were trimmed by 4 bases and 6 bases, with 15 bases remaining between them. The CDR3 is CASSWGDYRSEAFF. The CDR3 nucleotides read TGTGCCAGCAGTTGGGGAGATTACAGATCTGAAGCTTTCTTT.

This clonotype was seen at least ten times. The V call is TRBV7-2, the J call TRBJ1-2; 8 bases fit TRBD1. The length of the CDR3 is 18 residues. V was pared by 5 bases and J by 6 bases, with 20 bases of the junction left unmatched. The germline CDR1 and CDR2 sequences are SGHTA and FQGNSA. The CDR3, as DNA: TGTGCCAGCAGCAAACTCCTCGGGGGACAGGCTCAACCCCATGGCTACACCTTC. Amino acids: CASSKLLGGQAQPHGYTF.